These T cell receptor beta chains were read from a single sample in a study of human T cells and chemical hapten exposure. TCRdb called the RACE reads again in MiXCR, with one record for every CDR3 protein. Counted here are about 82,000 distinct CDR3 sequences, approximately 11% occurring once; the ten biggest clones make up around 4%. The source was whole blood, collected in connection with sensitization to the hapten diphenylcyclopropenone (DPC). These receptors all stem from a woman aged 45 to 65 with alopecia areata. Some clones in this sample may be carry-over from other donors' samples. CDR3s include the opening cysteine and the closing phenylalanine or tryptophan. The D gene is left open where the match is weak. Not every row has a clone size; where given, it reads once, few, many or a size class.

>TRBJ2-7|TRBV7-9|-|many|14
CASSQGRRQIEQYF
TGTGCCAGCAGCCAAGGTCGCAGACAGATCGAGCAGTACTTC
>TRBJ2-3|TRBV18|-|-|13
CASSNGMADTQYF
TGTGCCAGCTCCAACGGGATGGCAGATACGCAGTATTTT
>TRBJ1-1|TRBV7-9|-|-|13
CASSSRVNTEAFF
TGTGCCAGCAGCTCCCGAGTGAACACTGAAGCTTTCTTT
>TRBJ2-1|TRBV9|-|few|15
CASSLSNKQYNEQFF
TGTGCCAGCAGCTTGAGCAACAAGCAGTACAATGAGCAGTTCTTC
>TRBJ1-2|TRBV28|-|many|12
CASSGGGRGYTF
TGTGCCAGCTCCGGCGGGGGGCGTGGCTACACCTTC
>TRBJ2-7|TRBV6-5|TRBD1|few|15
CASSSTGTGVYEQYF
TGTGCCAGCAGTTCCACCGGGACAGGGGTCTACGAGCAGTACTTC
>TRBJ1-1|TRBV7-9|-|many|15
CASSRRGADGTEAFF
TGTGCCAGCAGCCGCCGGGGGGCTGATGGCACTGAAGCTTTCTTT
>TRBJ2-7|TRBV7-9|-|-|16
CASSLGPRTQAVEQYF
TGTGCCAGCAGCTTAGGCCCCCGGACCCAAGCTGTCGAGCAGTACTTC
>TRBJ2-3|TRBV28|TRBD2|many|13
CASRGDSTDTQYF
TGTGCCAGCCGGGGGGATAGCACAGATACGCAGTATTTT
>TRBJ1-5|TRBV19|-|few|17
CASHRTPTGGSNQPQHF
TGTGCCAGTCATAGAACTCCAACGGGGGGTAGCAATCAGCCCCAGCATTTT
>TRBJ2-4|TRBV19|-|many|17
CASNGSGGGLAKNIQYF
TGTGCCAGTAACGGCTCCGGTGGGGGACTAGCCAAAAACATTCAGTACTTC
>TRBJ2-1|TRBV7-2|TRBD2|few|14
CASSPRGLVVEQFF
TGTGCCAGCAGCCCCCGGGGACTAGTTGTTGAGCAGTTCTTC
>TRBJ2-5|TRBV28|-|few|11
CASSQRETQYF
TGTGCCAGCAGTCAAAGAGAGACCCAGTACTTC
>TRBJ2-1|TRBV6-4|TRBD2|many|15
CASSETGLLNNEQFF
TGTGCCAGCAGTGAAACGGGACTACTTAACAATGAGCAGTTCTTC
>TRBJ1-1|TRBV29-1|-|few|14
CSVEVIGQNTEAFF
TGCAGCGTTGAAGTCATCGGACAGAACACTGAAGCTTTCTTT
>TRBJ1-2|TRBV5-1|TRBD1|-|14
CASSGTRGLYGYTF
TGCGCCAGCAGCGGGACCAGGGGGCTCTATGGCTATACCTTC
>TRBJ2-1|TRBV6-5|TRBD2|many|18
CASSPRGSASSSYNEQFF
TGTGCCAGCAGTCCGCGGGGGTCCGCTTCGAGCTCCTACAATGAGCAGTTCTTC
>TRBJ1-1|TRBV15|-|few|13
CATSRSGDTEAFF
TGTGCCACCAGCCGCTCGGGTGACACTGAAGCTTTCTTT
>TRBJ1-4|TRBV10-3|-|-|13
CAIRAGTNEKLFF
TGTGCCATCAGGGCAGGGACGAATGAAAAACTGTTTTTT
>TRBJ2-1|TRBV20-1|TRBD2|many|15
CSARVTSGSGHEQFF
TGCAGTGCTCGAGTCACTAGCGGGAGTGGCCATGAGCAGTTCTTC
>TRBJ1-3|TRBV19|TRBD1|-|14
CASGQGSSGNTIYF
TGTGCCAGCGGACAGGGGAGCTCTGGAAACACCATATATTTT
>TRBJ2-1|TRBV18|-|-|12
CASSGYLNEQFF
TGTGCCAGCTCGGGATACTTGAATGAGCAGTTCTTC
>TRBJ2-7|TRBV9|TRBD1|many|13
CASSPGQDYEQYF
TGTGCCAGCAGCCCCGGACAGGACTACGAGCAGTACTTC
>TRBJ2-7|TRBV7-6|-|many|17
CASSLVPPTGSFYEQYF
TGTGCCAGCAGCTTAGTCCCTCCGACAGGTTCTTTCTACGAGCAGTACTTC
>TRBJ1-1|TRBV9|TRBD1|-|13
CASSKTGLTEAFF
TGTGCCAGCAGCAAGACAGGGCTCACTGAAGCTTTCTTT
>TRBJ2-5|TRBV11-2|-|few|15
CASSSSGPGTPAQYF
TGTGCCAGCAGCTCAAGCGGGCCAGGGACTCCGGCCCAGTACTTC
>TRBJ2-6|TRBV5-6|TRBD1|many|17
CASWTGQANSGANVLTF
TGTGCCAGCTGGACGGGACAGGCTAACTCTGGGGCCAACGTCCTGACTTTC
>TRBJ2-7|TRBV10-3|-|few|14
CAISEGQITYEQYF
TGTGCCATCAGTGAGGGACAAATTACCTACGAGCAGTACTTC
>TRBJ1-6|TRBV5-5|-|-|13
CASSLAGLPPLHF
TGTGCCAGCAGCTTGGCCGGGTTGCCACCCCTCCACTTT
>TRBJ2-5|TRBV29-1|TRBD2|-|15
CSAPRRTSGPRTQYF
TGCAGCGCCCCGAGGAGGACTAGCGGGCCCCGGACCCAGTACTTC
>TRBJ1-5|TRBV7-6|TRBD1|many|15
CASSRGTGWDQPQHF
TGTGCCAGCAGTCGAGGGACAGGTTGGGATCAGCCCCAGCATTTT
>TRBJ1-1|TRBV5-1|TRBD1|many|16
CASSYSGTGFATEAFF
TGCGCCAGCAGCTACTCCGGGACAGGGTTTGCCACTGAAGCTTTCTTT
>TRBJ2-7|TRBV7-9|TRBD1|-|15
CASSLGQGVSYEQYF
TGTGCCAGCAGCTTGGGACAGGGGGTATCCTACGAGCAGTACTTC
>TRBJ2-2|TRBV27|-|few|13
CASQNRLTGELFF
TGTGCCAGCCAAAATCGCCTCACCGGGGAGCTGTTTTTT
>TRBJ2-7|TRBV9|TRBD2|-|13
CASSVSGTNEQYF
TGTGCCAGCAGCGTAAGCGGGACGAACGAGCAGTACTTC
>TRBJ2-7|TRBV7-2|-|many|15
CASSPHGLASYEQYF
TGTGCCAGCAGCCCCCACGGGCTAGCGAGCTACGAGCAGTACTTC
>TRBJ1-1|TRBV6-6|-|many|14
CASSYPDRNTEAFF
TGTGCCAGCAGTTACCCCGACAGGAACACTGAAGCTTTCTTT
>TRBJ2-3|TRBV29-1|-|-|9
CSETDTQYF
TGCAGCGAGACAGATACGCAGTATTTT
>TRBJ2-5|TRBV24-1|-|few|17
CATSDLGGPQEGETQYF
TGTGCCACCAGTGATCTCGGGGGTCCCCAAGAGGGAGAGACCCAGTACTTC
>TRBJ1-6|TRBV11-2|-|many|15
CASSPGQLPGSPLHF
TGTGCCAGCAGCCCTGGACAGCTCCCGGGGTCACCCCTCCACTTT
>TRBJ2-2|TRBV4-2|TRBD2|many|15
CASSQEGREAGELFF
TGTGCCAGCAGCCAAGAAGGGAGGGAAGCCGGGGAGCTGTTTTTT
>TRBJ2-7|TRBV6-2/TRBV6-3|-|few|12
CASSLQTYEQYF
TGTGCCAGCAGTTTGCAGACCTACGAGCAGTACTTC
>TRBJ2-1|TRBV3-1|TRBD1|few|16
CASSPQGTAKANEQFF
TGTGCCAGCAGTCCTCAAGGGACAGCAAAAGCCAACGAGCAGTTCTTC
>TRBJ2-7|TRBV4-2|-|few|15
CASSQVFGQGGEQYF
TGTGCCAGCAGCCAAGTTTTCGGTCAAGGAGGCGAGCAGTACTTC